The rows below give T cell receptor beta chains drawn from one sample of a study of T cell responses to AZD1222 COVID-19 vaccine. Method: immunoSEQ multiplex PCR; TCRdb's copy keeps in-frame clones and lacks some. The table has around 190,000 clones, roughly 88% seen once. The sequenced sample was peripheral blood, obtained 28 days after the second AZD1222 dose. The receptors derive from an adult who received the AZD1222 COVID-19 vaccine. CDR3s include the opening cysteine and the closing phenylalanine or tryptophan. The order of the fields is V gene, J gene, clone size, D gene, CDR3 protein, CDR3 DNA. The D gene is left open where the match is weak. Size tells how often a clone was seen (once, few, many) or the class of an expanded clone, and some rows leave it out.

>TRBV7-2|TRBJ1-1|-|-
CASSLALPGPKGTEAFF
TGTGCCAGCAGCTTAGCCTTACCGGGACCCAAGGGCACTGAAGCTTTCTTT
>TRBV25-1|TRBJ1-2|-|TRBD1
CASSATIGTGGNYGYTF
TGTGCCAGCAGTGCTACGATCGGGACAGGGGGAAACTATGGCTACACCTTC
>TRBV27|TRBJ2-3|once|TRBD2
CASSFFGLAPTDTQYF
TGTGCCAGCAGTTTCTTCGGACTAGCCCCCACAGATACGCAGTATTTT
>TRBV19|TRBJ2-3|-|TRBD2
CASTPTSGGPDTQYF
TGTGCCAGTACCCCGACTAGCGGGGGGCCAGATACGCAGTATTTT
>TRBV4-3|TRBJ1-6|-|-
CASSQEAGSDSPLHF
TGCGCCAGCAGCCAAGAAGCTGGTTCGGATTCACCCCTCCACTTT
>TRBV6-5|TRBJ1-5|-|-
CASSYRDGPGPQHF
TGTGCCAGCAGTTACCGGGACGGGCCTGGGCCCCAGCATTTT
>TRBV7-2|TRBJ1-1|-|TRBD1
CASSLLTGTEAFF
TGTGCCAGCAGCTTGTTGACAGGGACTGAAGCTTTCTTT
>TRBV19|TRBJ2-2|-|TRBD1
CASHSPGQGATGELFF
TGTGCCAGTCACAGTCCGGGACAGGGAGCCACCGGGGAGCTGTTTTTT
>TRBV4-2|TRBJ1-5|once|TRBD1
CASSQGTGDNQPQHF
TGTGCCAGCAGCCAGGGTACAGGGGACAATCAGCCCCAGCATTTT
>TRBV7-3|TRBJ1-1|-|TRBD1
CASSLNRGTEAFF
TGTGCCAGCAGCTTAAACAGGGGAACTGAAGCTTTCTTT
>TRBV7-2|TRBJ2-7|-|-
CASSLGRASSYEQYF
TGTGCCAGCAGCTTGGGCAGGGCGAGCTCCTACGAGCAGTACTTC
>TRBV4-3|TRBJ2-7|-|TRBD2
CASSQDLSGGPYEQYF
TGCGCCAGCAGCCAAGATCTTAGCGGGGGACCCTACGAGCAGTACTTC
>TRBV10-3|TRBJ1-1|-|TRBD1
CAIRTGITDTEAFF
TGTGCCATCAGGACAGGGATAACCGACACTGAAGCTTTCTTT
>TRBV19|TRBJ2-7|-|TRBD1
CASRGTGSGYEQYF
TGTGCCAGTAGGGGGACAGGGTCGGGCTACGAGCAGTACTTC
>TRBV7-3|TRBJ2-5|-|-
CASSLFPHEGETQYF
TGTGCCAGCAGCTTATTCCCCCACGAGGGGGAGACCCAGTACTTC
>TRBV11-3|TRBJ2-7|-|TRBD1
CASSSDRSRMYEQYF
TGTGCCAGCAGCTCGGACAGGTCCCGCATGTACGAGCAGTACTTC
>TRBV5-1|TRBJ1-1|few|-
CASSLGRPVQINTEAFF
TGCGCCAGCAGCTTGGGTCGCCCTGTACAGATTAACACTGAAGCTTTCTTT
>TRBV7-6|TRBJ2-2|-|-
CASSLVAGTGELFF
TGTGCCAGCAGCTTAGTTGCGGGGACCGGGGAGCTGTTTTTT
>TRBV9|TRBJ2-7|few|-
CASSVGGAGASYEQYF
TGTGCCAGCAGCGTAGGGGGGGCAGGGGCATCCTACGAGCAGTACTTC
>TRBV6-5|TRBJ2-7|-|-
CAGRGAYEQYF
TGTGCCGGCAGGGGGGCCTACGAGCAGTACTTC
>TRBV2|TRBJ2-7|once|TRBD1
CASSSDRNSYEQYF
TGTGCCAGCAGTTCGGACAGGAACTCCTACGAGCAGTACTTC
>TRBV28|TRBJ2-7|-|TRBD2
CASRRRRGDRLAGGLPYEQYF
TGTGCCAGCCGTCGAAGGCGGGGGGATCGACTAGCGGGGGGACTCCCCTACGAGCAGTACTTC
>TRBV19|TRBJ1-2|-|-
CASSGGVLNYGYTF
TGTGCCAGTAGTGGGGGCGTCCTAAACTATGGCTACACCTTC
>TRBV6-5|TRBJ2-3|-|-
CASTLGATDTQYF
TGTGCCAGCACGTTAGGTGCCACAGATACGCAGTATTTT
>TRBV27|TRBJ2-7|-|-
CASSLPRGEQYF
TGTGCCAGCAGTTTACCCCGGGGAGAGCAGTACTTC
>TRBV5-1|TRBJ1-5|-|-
CASSLVGDQPQHF
TGCGCCAGCAGCTTGGTGGGGGATCAGCCCCAGCATTTT
>TRBV13|TRBJ2-3|-|TRBD1
CASSRRTGGLTDTQYF
TGTGCCAGCAGCCGCAGGACAGGGGGCTTAACAGATACGCAGTATTTT
>TRBV5-3|TRBJ2-5|-|-
CARSPPRRPLRETQYF
TGTGCCAGAAGCCCACCACGCCGCCCCCTGCGGGAGACCCAGTACTTC
>TRBV19|TRBJ1-2|-|TRBD1
CASNQGARDYGYTF
TGTGCCAGTAACCAGGGGGCGCGCGACTATGGCTACACCTTC
>TRBV10-1|TRBJ1-1|few|TRBD1
CASSETGVVNTEAFF
TGCGCCAGCAGTGAAACAGGGGTAGTGAACACTGAAGCTTTCTTT
>TRBV19|TRBJ1-1|-|TRBD1
CASSPSPGQGARTEAFF
TGTGCCAGTAGTCCTTCACCGGGACAGGGGGCGCGGACTGAAGCTTTCTTT
>TRBV3-1/TRBV3-2|TRBJ1-5|-|-
CASSQRGQPQHF
TGTGCCAGCAGCCAACGGGGTCAGCCCCAGCATTTT
>TRBV5-1|TRBJ1-1|-|-
CASSLASGTANTEAFF
TGCGCCAGCAGCTTGGCCTCCGGGACGGCGAACACTGAAGCTTTCTTT
>TRBV7-3|TRBJ2-5|-|TRBD2
CASSPTPTSGQETQYF
TGTGCCAGCAGCCCCACCCCGACTAGCGGACAAGAGACCCAGTACTTC
>TRBV3-1/TRBV3-2|TRBJ2-3|-|TRBD2
CASSQDLVSGARDTQYF
TGTGCCAGCAGCCAAGATTTGGTTAGCGGGGCGAGAGATACGCAGTATTTT